The subject of this entry is one T cell receptor (beta chain). What it binds is not known. There are 16 residues in the CDR3. Germline CDR1 is SGHTS and CDR2 is YDEGEE. V was pared by 2 bases and J by 0 bases, with 5 bases of the junction left unmatched. The data were taken from a study of Ad26.COV2.S vaccination and SARS-CoV-2 variants. Overall study results and limits: An underestimation of total T cell responses may have resulted from the TCR breadth and depth analyses. Individuals receiving vaccine had higher spike-specific TCR breadth than placebo recipients did. Once vaccination had occurred, spike-specific CD8+ and CD4+ T cell responses reportedly showed substantial breadth.

The assay was immunoSEQ multiplex PCR, and TCRdb's table has in-frame clones only and misses some. Among around 370,000 clones, 92% were seen once, and the ten largest hold about 3.9%. The receptor was isolated from a human donor who had recovered from COVID-19. The J gene is TRBJ2-3, the V gene TRBV5-8; 8 bases agree with TRBD2. The source material was peripheral blood, sampled after recovery from COVID-19. CDR3 amino acids: CASSFPLAGSTDTQYF. In DNA form, the CDR3 reads TGTGCCAGCAGCTTCCCCCTAGCGGGTAGCACAGATACGCAGTATTTT.